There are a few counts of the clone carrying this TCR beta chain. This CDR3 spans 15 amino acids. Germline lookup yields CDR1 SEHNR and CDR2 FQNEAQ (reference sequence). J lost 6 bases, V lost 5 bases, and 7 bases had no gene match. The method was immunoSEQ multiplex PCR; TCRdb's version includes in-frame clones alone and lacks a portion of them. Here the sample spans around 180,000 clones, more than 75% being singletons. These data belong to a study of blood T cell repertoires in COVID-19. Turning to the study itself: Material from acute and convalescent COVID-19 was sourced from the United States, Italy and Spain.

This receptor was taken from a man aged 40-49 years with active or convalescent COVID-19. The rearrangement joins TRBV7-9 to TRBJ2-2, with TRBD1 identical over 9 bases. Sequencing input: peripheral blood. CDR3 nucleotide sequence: TGTGCCAGCAGCGCGGGACAGGGAGTCTCCGGGGAGCTGTTTTTT. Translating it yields CASSAGQGVSGELFF.